The source of this T cell receptor (beta chain) is a study of CD8 T cells in ankylosing spondylitis. Notes on the study in general: A TCR beta motif of under ten highly homologous variants seemed to mark ankylosing spondylitis blood.

This clonotype has just a few counts. The target antigen is unknown. MiXCR, applied by TCRdb to the 5' RACE reads, yields one record per CDR3 protein. Of hundreds of thousands of distinct CDR3 sequences listed, approximately 17% are singletons. The germline gives CDR1 SGHRS, CDR2 YFSETQ. With V trimmed by 3 bases and J by 12 bases, 11 bases remained unmatched. The CDR3 is 16 amino acids. The J gene is TRBJ1-6, the V gene TRBV5-1; 11 positions agree with TRBD1. Specimen: blood, either unsorted or a sorted T cell fraction (not recorded which). The sequence derives from a male donor with ankylosing spondylitis. The CDR3 DNA reads as TGCGCCAGCAGCTACCACGGACAGGGGGCGGGTGTACCCCTCCACTTT. It specifies CASSYHGQGAGVPLHF.